This T cell receptor beta chain came from a study of T cell responses to AZD1222 COVID-19 vaccine. The CDR3 is 17 amino acids. Germline V CDR1 and CDR2: WSHSY, SAAADI. V dropped 6 bases and J dropped 1; count of bases not matched to a gene: 14. The data were produced by immunoSEQ multiplex PCR, yet TCRdb's version contains in-frame clones alone and is incomplete. This table holds approximately 140,000 clones, just under 95% found once. This clonotype was sampled from an adult who received the AZD1222 COVID-19 vaccine. The gene calls are TRBV10-2 and TRBJ1-2, with 7 bases fitting TRBD1. The sample was peripheral blood, taken 28 days after the second AZD1222 dose. DNA of the CDR3: TGCGCCAGCAGCCGGACAGGACGCACCCATAATAACTATGGCTACACCTTC. Its translation: CASSRTGRTHNNYGYTF.